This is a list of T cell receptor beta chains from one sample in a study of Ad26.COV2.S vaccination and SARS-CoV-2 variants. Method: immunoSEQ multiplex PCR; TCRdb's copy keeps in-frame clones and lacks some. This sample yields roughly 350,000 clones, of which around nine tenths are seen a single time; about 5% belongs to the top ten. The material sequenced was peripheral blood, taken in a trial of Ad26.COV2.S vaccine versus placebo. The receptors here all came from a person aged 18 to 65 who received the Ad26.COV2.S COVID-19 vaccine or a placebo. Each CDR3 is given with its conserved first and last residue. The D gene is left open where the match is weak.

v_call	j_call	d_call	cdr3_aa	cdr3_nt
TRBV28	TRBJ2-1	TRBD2	CASMSQTSGRHRYNEQFF	TGTGCCAGCATGAGTCAGACTAGCGGGAGGCATAGATACAATGAGCAGTTCTTC
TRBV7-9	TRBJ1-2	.	CASSLDRPKKANYGYTF	TGTGCCAGCAGCCTCGACAGACCTAAAAAAGCTAACTATGGCTACACCTTC
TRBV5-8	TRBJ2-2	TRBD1	CASSHRDRGTGELFF	TGTGCCAGCAGCCACCGGGACAGGGGCACCGGGGAGCTGTTTTTT
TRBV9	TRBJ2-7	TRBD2	CASSALAGSSYEQYF	TGTGCCAGCAGCGCGTTAGCGGGGAGCTCCTACGAGCAGTACTTC
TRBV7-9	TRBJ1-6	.	CASSLEMHNSPLHF	TGTGCCAGCAGCTTAGAAATGCATAATTCACCCCTCCACTTT
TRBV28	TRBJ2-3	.	CASTARTDTQYF	TGTGCCAGCACAGCCCGCACAGATACGCAGTATTTT
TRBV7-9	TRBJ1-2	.	CASSPRTGLNYGYTF	TGTGCCAGCAGCCCGAGGACGGGTTTAAACTATGGCTACACCTTC
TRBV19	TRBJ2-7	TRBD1	CATSPGTGSYEQYF	TGTGCCACCTCGCCAGGGACAGGCTCCTACGAGCAGTACTTC
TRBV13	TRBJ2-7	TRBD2	CASSLGGLAGGQRKSEQYF	TGTGCCAGCAGCTTAGGAGGACTAGCGGGGGGCCAAAGGAAGTCCGAGCAGTACTTC
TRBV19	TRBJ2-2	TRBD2	CASSIVAGRTGELFF	TGTGCCAGTAGTATCGTAGCGGGACGGACCGGGGAGCTGTTTTTT